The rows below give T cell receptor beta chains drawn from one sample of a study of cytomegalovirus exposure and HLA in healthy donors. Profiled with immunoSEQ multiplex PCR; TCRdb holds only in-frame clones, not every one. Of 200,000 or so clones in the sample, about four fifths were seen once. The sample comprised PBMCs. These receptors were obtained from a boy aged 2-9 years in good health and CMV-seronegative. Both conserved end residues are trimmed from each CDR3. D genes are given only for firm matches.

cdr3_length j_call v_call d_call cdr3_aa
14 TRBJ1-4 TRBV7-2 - ASSFAPGGNNEKLF
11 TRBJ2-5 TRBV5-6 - ASSLGLQETQY
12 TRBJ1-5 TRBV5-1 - ASSYGGSNQPQH
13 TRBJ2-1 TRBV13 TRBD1 ASSPTGIMGQGQF
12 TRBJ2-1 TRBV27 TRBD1 AIRPGQTNNEQF
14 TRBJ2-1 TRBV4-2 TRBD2 ASSQVAGVYYNEQF
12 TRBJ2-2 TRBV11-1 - ASSPVPNTGELF
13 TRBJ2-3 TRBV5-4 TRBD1 ASSLRTGFTDTQY
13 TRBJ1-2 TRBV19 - ASSFGGWGVYGYT
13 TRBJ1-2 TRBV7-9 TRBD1 SSSLLQGSGYGYT
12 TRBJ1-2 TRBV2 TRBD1 ASSGGQGAYGYT
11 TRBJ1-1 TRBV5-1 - ASSLSGGTEAF
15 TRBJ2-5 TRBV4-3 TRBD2 ASSQDRTSGGQETQY
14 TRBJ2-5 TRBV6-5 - ASSSSMGRGKETQY
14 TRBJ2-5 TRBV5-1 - ASSQVVGSQAETQY
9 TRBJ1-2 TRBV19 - ASAGGYGYT
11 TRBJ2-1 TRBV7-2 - ASSLVAVFEQF
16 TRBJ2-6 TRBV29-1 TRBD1 SVELRDSSSSGANVLT
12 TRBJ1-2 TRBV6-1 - ASSESSSRYGYT
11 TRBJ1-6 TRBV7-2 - ASSLGLNSPLH
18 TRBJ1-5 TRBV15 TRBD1 ATSRGGADRGGYSNQPQH
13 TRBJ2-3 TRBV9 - ASSVGGTRPDTQY
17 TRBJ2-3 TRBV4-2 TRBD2 ASSQEGLAGGLSTDTQY
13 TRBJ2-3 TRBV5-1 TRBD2 ASSPGGVRLYTQY
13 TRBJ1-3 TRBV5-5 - ASSSSQGAGNTIY
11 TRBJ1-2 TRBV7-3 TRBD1 ASSSDREGGYT
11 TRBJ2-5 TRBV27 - ASSSNQGETQY
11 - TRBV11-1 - ASSSRSKAEQY
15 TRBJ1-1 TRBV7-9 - ASSLGGLRQESTEAF
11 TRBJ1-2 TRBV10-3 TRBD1 AISADRGRSYT
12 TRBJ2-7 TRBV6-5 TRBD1 ASSRGQGFYEQY
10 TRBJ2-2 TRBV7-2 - ASSLYTGELF
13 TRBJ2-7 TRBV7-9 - ASSFWSGNAYEQY
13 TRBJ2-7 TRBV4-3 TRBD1 ASSRLRTGTYEQY
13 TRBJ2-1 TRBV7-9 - ASSLGGRRFNEQF
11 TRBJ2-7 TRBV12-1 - ASSHAGSTGQY
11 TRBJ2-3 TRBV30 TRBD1 ASSGTGDMREY
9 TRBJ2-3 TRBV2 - ASTYTDTQY
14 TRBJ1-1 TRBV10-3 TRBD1 AISDYRGRPGTEAF
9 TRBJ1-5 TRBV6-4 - ASRYRVSQH
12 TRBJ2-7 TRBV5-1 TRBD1 ASSSGTGAYEQY
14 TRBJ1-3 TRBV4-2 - ASSQFGAQLGNTIY
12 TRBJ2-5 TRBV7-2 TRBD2 ASSSTSGGETQY
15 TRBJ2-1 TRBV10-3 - AISESIAGINYNEQF
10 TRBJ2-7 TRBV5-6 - ASSLWSYEQY
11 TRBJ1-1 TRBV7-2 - ASSPHRDTEAF
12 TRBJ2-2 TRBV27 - ASSLRGNTGELF
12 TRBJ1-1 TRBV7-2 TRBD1 ASSLVTQQGEAF
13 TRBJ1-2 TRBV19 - ASKVEGGLGYGYT
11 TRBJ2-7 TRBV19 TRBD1 ASSIRQGDEQY
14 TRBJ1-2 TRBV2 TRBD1 ASSGSFFRQGYGYT
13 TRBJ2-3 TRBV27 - AGSSMEGGRDTQY
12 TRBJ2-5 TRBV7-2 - ASSLILGAETQY
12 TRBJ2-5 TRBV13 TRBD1 ASSPWTGQETQY
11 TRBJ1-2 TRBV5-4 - ASSLPRVEGYT
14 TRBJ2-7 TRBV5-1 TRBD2 ASSTVPGLATYEQY
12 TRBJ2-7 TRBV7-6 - ASSSGKGSYEQY